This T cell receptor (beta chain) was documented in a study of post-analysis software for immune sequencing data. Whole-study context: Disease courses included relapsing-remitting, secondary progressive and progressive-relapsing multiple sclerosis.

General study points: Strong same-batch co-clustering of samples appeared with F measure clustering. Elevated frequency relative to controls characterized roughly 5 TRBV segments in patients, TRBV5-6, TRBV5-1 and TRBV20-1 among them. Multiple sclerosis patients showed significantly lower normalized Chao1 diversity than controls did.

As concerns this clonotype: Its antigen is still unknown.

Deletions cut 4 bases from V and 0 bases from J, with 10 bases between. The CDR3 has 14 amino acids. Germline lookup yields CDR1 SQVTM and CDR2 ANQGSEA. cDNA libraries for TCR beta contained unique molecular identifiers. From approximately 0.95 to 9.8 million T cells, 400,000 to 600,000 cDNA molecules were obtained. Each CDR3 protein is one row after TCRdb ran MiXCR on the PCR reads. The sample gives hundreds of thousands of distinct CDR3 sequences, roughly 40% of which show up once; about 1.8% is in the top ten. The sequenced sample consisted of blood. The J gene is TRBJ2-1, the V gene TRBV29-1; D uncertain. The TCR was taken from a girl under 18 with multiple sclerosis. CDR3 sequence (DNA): TGCAGCGTTGGAGACCTGAGCTCCTACAATGAGCAGTTCTTC. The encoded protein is CSVGDLSSYNEQFF.